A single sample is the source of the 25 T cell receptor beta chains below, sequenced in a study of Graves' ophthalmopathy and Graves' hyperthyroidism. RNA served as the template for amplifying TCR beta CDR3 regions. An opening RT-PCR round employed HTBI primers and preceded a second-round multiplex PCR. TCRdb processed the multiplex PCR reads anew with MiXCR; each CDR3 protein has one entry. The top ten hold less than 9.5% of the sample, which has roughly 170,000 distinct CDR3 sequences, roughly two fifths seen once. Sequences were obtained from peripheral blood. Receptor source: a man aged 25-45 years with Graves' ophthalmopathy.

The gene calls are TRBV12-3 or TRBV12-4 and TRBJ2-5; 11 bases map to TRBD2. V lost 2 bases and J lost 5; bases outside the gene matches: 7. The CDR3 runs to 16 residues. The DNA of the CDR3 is TGTGCCAGCAGTTTAACTAGCGGGAGCGGCGGGGAGACCCAGTACTTC. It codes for CASSLTSGSGGETQYF.

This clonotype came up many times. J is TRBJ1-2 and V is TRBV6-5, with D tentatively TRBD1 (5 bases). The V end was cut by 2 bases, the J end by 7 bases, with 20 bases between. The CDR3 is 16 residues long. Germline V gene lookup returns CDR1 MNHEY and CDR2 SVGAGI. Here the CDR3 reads CASSYRLGGDVLGYTF. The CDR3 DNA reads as TGTGCCAGCAGTTACCGTCTTGGGGGAGACGTCCTTGGCTACACCTTC.

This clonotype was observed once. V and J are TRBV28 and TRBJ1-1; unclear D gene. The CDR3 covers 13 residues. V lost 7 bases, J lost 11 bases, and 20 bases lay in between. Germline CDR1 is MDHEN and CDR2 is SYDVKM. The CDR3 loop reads CASTHIHGNRAFF. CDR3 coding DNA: TGTGCCAGCACTCACATCCACGGGAATCGGGCTTTCTTT.

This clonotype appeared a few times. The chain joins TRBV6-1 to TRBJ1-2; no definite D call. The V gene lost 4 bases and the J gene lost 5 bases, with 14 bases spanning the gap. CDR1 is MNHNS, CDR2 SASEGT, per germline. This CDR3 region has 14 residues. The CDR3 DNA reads TGTGCCAGCAGTGGAGGAAACAGAGTTTATGGCTACACCTTC. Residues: CASSGGNRVYGYTF.

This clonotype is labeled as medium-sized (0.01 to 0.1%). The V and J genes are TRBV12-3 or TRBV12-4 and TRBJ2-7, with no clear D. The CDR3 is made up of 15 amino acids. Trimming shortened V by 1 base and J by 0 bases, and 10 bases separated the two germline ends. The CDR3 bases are TGTGCCAGCAGTTTAGATTCCGGAATCTCCTACGAGCAGTACTTC. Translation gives CASSLDSGISYEQYF.

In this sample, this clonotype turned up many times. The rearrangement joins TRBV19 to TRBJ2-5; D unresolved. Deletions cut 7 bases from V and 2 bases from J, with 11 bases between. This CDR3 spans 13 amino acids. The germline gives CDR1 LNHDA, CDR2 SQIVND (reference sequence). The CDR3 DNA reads TGTGCCAGTAAGGAGACACCACAAGAGACCCAGTACTTC. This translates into CASKETPQETQYF. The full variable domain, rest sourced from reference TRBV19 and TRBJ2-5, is DGGITQSPKYLFRKEGQNVTLSCEQNLNHDAMYWYRQDPGQGLRLIYYSQIVNDFQKGDIAEGYSVSREKKESFPLTVTSAQKNPTAFYLCASKETPQETQYFGPGTRLLVL.

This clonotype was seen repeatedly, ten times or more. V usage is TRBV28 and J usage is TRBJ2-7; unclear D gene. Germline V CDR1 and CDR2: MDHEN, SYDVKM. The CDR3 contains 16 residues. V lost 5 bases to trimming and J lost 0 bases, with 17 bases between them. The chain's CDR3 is CASSSPDREPSYEQYF. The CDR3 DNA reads TGTGCCAGCAGTAGCCCCGACCGAGAGCCCTCCTACGAGCAGTACTTC.

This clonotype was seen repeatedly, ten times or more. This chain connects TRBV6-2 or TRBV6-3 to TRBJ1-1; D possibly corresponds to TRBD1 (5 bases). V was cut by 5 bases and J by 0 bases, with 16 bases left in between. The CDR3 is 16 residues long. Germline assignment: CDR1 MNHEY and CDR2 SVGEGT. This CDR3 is CASSAGTVDLNTEAFF. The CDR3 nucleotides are TGTGCCAGCAGTGCCGGGACGGTCGATTTGAACACTGAAGCTTTCTTT.

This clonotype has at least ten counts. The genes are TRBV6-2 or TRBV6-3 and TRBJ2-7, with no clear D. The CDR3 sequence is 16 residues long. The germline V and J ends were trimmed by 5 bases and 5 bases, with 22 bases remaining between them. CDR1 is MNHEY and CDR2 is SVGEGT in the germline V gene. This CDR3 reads CASSPRPGPARDEQYF. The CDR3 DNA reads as TGTGCCAGCAGTCCTAGACCGGGCCCCGCTAGGGACGAGCAGTACTTC.

CDR3 nucleotide sequence: TGCAGTGCTAGTTGGCTAGCGGACGACTACGAGCAGTACTTC. Encoded protein: CSASWLADDYEQYF. The chain recombines TRBV20-1 with TRBJ2-7, with TRBD2 matching over 7 bases. This CDR3 region has 14 residues. CDR1 is DFQATT, CDR2 SNEGSKA, per germline (reference sequence). V lost 3 bases and J lost 3; bases outside the gene matches: 8.

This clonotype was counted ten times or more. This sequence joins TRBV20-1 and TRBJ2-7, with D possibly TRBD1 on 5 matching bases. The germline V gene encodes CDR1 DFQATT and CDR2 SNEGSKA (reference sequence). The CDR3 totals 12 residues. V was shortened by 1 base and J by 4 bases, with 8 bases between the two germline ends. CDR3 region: CSARAGFYEQYF. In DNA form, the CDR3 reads TGCAGTGCTAGAGCAGGGTTTTACGAGCAGTACTTC.

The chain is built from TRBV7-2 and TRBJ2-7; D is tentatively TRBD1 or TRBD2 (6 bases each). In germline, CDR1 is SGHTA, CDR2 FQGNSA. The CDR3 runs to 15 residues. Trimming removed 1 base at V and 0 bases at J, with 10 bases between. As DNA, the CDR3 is TGTGCCAGCAGCTTAGTTCGGGGGCCCTCCTACGAGCAGTACTTC. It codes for CASSLVRGPSYEQYF. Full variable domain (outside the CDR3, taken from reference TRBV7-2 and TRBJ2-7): GAGVSQSPSNKVTEKGKDVELRCDPISGHTALYWYRQSLGQGLEFLIYFQGNSAPDKSGLPSDRFSAERTGGSVSTLTIQRTQQEDSAVYLCASSLVRGPSYEQYFGPGTRLTVT.

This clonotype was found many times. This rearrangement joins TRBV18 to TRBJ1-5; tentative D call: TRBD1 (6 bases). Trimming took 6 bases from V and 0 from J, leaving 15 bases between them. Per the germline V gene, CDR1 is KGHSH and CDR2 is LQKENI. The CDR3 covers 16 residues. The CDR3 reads CASSENTGSSNQPQHF. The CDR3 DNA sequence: TGTGCCAGCTCCGAAAATACAGGGAGTAGCAATCAGCCCCAGCATTTT.

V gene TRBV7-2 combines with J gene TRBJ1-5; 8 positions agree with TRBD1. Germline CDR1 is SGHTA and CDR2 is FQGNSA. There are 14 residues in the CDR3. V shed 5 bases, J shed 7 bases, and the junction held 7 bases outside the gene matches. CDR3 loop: CASSQRAGGQPQHF. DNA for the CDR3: TGTGCCAGCAGCCAAAGGGCAGGGGGCCAGCCCCAGCATTTT.

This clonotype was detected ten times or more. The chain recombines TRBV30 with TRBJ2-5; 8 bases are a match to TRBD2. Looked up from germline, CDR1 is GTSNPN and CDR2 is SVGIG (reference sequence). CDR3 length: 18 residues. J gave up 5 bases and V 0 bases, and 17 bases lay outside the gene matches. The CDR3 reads CAWSVTTGGPVGGETQYF. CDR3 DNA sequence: TGTGCCTGGAGTGTAACGACGGGAGGGCCGGTCGGTGGGGAGACCCAGTACTTC.

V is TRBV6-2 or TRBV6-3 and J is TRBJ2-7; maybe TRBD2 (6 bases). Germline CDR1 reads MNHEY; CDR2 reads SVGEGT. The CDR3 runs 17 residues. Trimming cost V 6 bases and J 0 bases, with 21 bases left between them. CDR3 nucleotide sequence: TGTGCCAGCAGCCCTCGCGGGGCGGGGCTAAGCTCCTACGAGCAGTACTTC. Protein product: CASSPRGAGLSSYEQYF.

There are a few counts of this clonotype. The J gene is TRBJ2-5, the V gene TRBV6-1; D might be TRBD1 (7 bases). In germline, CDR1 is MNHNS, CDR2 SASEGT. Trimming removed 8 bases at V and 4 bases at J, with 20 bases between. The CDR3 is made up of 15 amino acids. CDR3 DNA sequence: TGTGCCAGCGGCCCAGGGCAGGGGGACTCAGAGACCCAGTACTTC. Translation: CASGPGQGDSETQYF.

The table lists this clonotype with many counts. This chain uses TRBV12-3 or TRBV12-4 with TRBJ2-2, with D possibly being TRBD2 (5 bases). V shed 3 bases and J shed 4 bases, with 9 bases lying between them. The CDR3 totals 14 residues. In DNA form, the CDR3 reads TGTGCCAGCAGTTTCGGACTGGGCACCGGGGAGCTGTTTTTT. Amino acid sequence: CASSFGLGTGELFF.

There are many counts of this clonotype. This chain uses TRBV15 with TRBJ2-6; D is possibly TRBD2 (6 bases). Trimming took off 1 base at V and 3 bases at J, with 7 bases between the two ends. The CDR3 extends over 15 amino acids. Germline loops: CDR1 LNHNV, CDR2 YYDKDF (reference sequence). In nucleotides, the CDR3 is TGTGCCACCAGCAGAGCGGGAGATGGGGCCAACGTCCTGACTTTC. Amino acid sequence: CATSRAGDGANVLTF.

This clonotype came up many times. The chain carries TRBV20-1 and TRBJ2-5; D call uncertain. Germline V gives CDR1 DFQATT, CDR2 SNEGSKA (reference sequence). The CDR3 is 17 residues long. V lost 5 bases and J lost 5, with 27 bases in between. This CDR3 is CSAPTRRPNVPLETQYF. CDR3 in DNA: TGCAGTGCTCCTACCCGACGACCGAACGTTCCGTTGGAGACCCAGTACTTC.

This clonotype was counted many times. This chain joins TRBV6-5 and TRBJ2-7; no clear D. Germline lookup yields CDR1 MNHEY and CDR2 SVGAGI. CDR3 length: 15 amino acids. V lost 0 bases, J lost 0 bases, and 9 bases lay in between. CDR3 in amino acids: CASSYSASSSYEQYF. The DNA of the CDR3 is TGTGCCAGCAGTTACTCGGCTAGTAGCTCCTACGAGCAGTACTTC.

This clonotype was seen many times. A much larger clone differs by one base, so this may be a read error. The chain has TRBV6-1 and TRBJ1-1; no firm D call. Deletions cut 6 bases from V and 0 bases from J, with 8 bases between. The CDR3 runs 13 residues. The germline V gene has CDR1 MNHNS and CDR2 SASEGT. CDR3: CASRKTMNTEAFF. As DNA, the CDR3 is TGTGCCAGCAGAAAGACCATGAACACTGAAGCTTTCTTT.

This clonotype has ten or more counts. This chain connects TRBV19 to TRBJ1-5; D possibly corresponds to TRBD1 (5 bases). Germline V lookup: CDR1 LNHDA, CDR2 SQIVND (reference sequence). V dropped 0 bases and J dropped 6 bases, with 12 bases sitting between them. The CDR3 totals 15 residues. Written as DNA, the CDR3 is TGTGCCAGTAGTATAGATCCAGGGATGGCTCAGCCCCAGCATTTT. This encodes CASSIDPGMAQPQHF.

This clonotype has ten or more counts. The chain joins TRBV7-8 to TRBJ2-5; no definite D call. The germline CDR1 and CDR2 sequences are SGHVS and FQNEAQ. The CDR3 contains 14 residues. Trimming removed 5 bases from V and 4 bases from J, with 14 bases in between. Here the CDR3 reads CASSPVVEGETQYF. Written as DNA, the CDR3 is TGTGCCAGCAGCCCAGTGGTAGAAGGAGAGACCCAGTACTTC. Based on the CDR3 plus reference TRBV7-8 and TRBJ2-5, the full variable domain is GAGVSQSPRYKVAKRGQDVALRCDPISGHVSLFWYQQALGQGPEFLTYFQNEAQLDKSGLPSDRFFAERPEGSVSTLKIQRTQQEDSAVYLCASSPVVEGETQYFGPGTRLLVL.

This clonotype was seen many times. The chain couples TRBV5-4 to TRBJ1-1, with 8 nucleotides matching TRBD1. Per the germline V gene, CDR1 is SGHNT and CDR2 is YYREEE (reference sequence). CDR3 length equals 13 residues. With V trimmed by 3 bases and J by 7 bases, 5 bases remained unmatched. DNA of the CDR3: TGTGCCAGCAGCTCCCAGGGGGCTCTTGAAGCTTTCTTT. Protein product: CASSSQGALEAFF.